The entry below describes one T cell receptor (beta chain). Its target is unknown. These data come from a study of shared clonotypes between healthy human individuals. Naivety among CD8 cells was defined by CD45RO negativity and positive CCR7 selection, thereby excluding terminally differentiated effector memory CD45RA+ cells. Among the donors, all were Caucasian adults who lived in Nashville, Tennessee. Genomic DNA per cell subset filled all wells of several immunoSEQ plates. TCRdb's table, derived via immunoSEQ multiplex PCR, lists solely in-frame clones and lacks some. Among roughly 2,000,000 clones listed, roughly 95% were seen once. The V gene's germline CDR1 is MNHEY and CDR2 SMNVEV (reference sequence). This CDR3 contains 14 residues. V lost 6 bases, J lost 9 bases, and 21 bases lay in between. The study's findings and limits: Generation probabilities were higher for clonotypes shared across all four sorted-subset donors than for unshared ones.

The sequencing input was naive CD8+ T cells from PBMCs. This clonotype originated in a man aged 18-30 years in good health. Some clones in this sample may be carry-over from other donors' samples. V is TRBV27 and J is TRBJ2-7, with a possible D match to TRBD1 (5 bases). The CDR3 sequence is CASSTPGSAAAQYF. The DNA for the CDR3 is TGTGCCAGCAGCACCCCAGGGTCGGCAGCCGCGCAGTACTTC.